These T cell receptor beta chains were read from a single sample in a study of blood T cell repertoires in COVID-19. TCRdb's copy holds only in-frame clones and misses some; the assay was immunoSEQ multiplex PCR. Here the sample spans 95,000 to 110,000 clones, about three quarters being singletons. Sequenced material: peripheral blood. These receptors were taken from a man between 65 and 80 years old with acute or convalescent COVID-19. Each CDR3 is given with its conserved first and last residue. D genes are given only for firm matches. Some rows have no size entry. The others give once, few or many, or a class for an expanded clone.

clone_size,v_call,d_call,j_call,cdr3_nt,cdr3_aa
few,TRBV7-6,TRBD2,TRBJ2-3,TGTGCCAGCAGCTTAACGCTAGCGGGGGTGAGCACAGATACGCAGTATTTT,CASSLTLAGVSTDTQYF
.,TRBV24-1,TRBD2,TRBJ2-1,TGTGCCACCAGTGATTCCGGGACTAGCGGTAATGAGCAGTTCTTC,CATSDSGTSGNEQFF
.,TRBV5-1,TRBD2,TRBJ2-3,TGCGCCAGCAGCTTCGGGGGGGTCACAGATACGCAGTATTTT,CASSFGGVTDTQYF
.,TRBV2,TRBD1,TRBJ1-6,TGTGCCAGCACCGGACAGGGGCTTAATAATTCACCCCTCCACTTT,CASTGQGLNNSPLHF
.,TRBV23-1,TRBD1,TRBJ1-3,TGCGCCAGCAGTCAATCTCCCAGGGGGCAAGGAAACACCATATATTTT,CASSQSPRGQGNTIYF
.,TRBV24-1,.,TRBJ1-3,TGTGCCATCAGTGACCCTCGCTCTGGAAACACCATATATTTT,CAISDPRSGNTIYF
few,TRBV5-8,.,TRBJ1-5,TGTGCCAGCAGCTCTACCGGGGAGTATGGGGGCAATCAGCCCCAGCATTTT,CASSSTGEYGGNQPQHF
.,TRBV6-1,.,TRBJ2-3,TGTGCCAGCAGTGAAAAGAGAGAGTGGGATACGCAGTATTTT,CASSEKREWDTQYF
once,TRBV3-1/TRBV3-2,.,TRBJ2-6,TGTGCCAGCAGCTCCAGGGGAACTGGGGCCAACGTCCTGACTTTC,CASSSRGTGANVLTF
.,TRBV2,.,TRBJ2-2,TGTGCCAGCGGTAAAACTAGTATCGGGGAGCTGTTTTTT,CASGKTSIGELFF
.,TRBV7-8,.,TRBJ2-7,TGTGCCAGTACAAGGAGCACCTACGAGCAGTACTTC,CASTRSTYEQYF
.,TRBV5-4,TRBD1,TRBJ2-1,TGTGCCAGCAGCCAACAGGGGGACTCCTACAATGAGCAGTTCTTC,CASSQQGDSYNEQFF
.,TRBV11-2,.,TRBJ2-7,TGTGCCAGCAGCTCTAGGACTGAGAAAGACGAGCAGTACTTC,CASSSRTEKDEQYF
.,TRBV7-3,TRBD1,TRBJ2-1,TGTGCCAGCAGCCCGAGTAATATCAGGGGGACTGAGCAGTTCTTC,CASSPSNIRGTEQFF
.,TRBV14,.,TRBJ1-6,TGTGCCAGCAGCCTATTACTCGATAATTCACCCCTCCACTTT,CASSLLLDNSPLHF
.,TRBV7-8,TRBD2,TRBJ2-3,TGTGCCAGCCTACTAGCGGGGGCCGCCTCAGATACGCAGTATTTT,CASLLAGAASDTQYF
.,TRBV11-1,TRBD1,TRBJ2-7,TGTGCCAGCACCTCCGACAGGGGCAACGAGCAGTACTTC,CASTSDRGNEQYF
.,TRBV5-1,TRBD1,TRBJ1-2,TGCGCCAGCAGCATGGGACAGACCAACTATGGCTACACCTTC,CASSMGQTNYGYTF
.,TRBV9,.,TRBJ2-7,TGTGCCAGCAGCGTAGCGGGGGGCGATTACGAGCAGTACTTC,CASSVAGGDYEQYF
.,TRBV7-2,.,TRBJ1-1,TGTGCCAGCAGCTCACAGGGTAGGACTGAAGCTTTCTTT,CASSSQGRTEAFF
.,TRBV19,.,TRBJ1-2,TGTGCCAGTACCCCCGATCACTACTATGGCTACACCTTC,CASTPDHYYGYTF
.,TRBV7-3,TRBD1,TRBJ2-7,TGTGCCAGCAGCCACCGCCGGGACAGCCAACATTACGAGCAGTACTTC,CASSHRRDSQHYEQYF
.,TRBV12-5,TRBD1,TRBJ2-1,TGTGCTAGTGGTCCCGGGACAGGGGGCGTGGATGAGCAGTTCTTC,CASGPGTGGVDEQFF
few,TRBV5-1,.,TRBJ1-1,TGCGCCAGCAGATCGGGGATGAACACTGAAGCTTTCTTT,CASRSGMNTEAFF
.,TRBV12-5,.,TRBJ1-5,TGTGCTAGTGGTTTGCCAACCACTGGGGGGGGGTATAGCAATCAGCCCCAGCATTTT,CASGLPTTGGGYSNQPQHF
.,TRBV5-6,.,TRBJ2-3,TGTGCCAGCAGCTTGGGGGGGACGGGACTCACAGATACGCAGTATTTT,CASSLGGTGLTDTQYF
.,TRBV3-1/TRBV3-2,.,TRBJ2-7,TGTGCCAGCAGCTCCCTCTACGAGCAGTACTTC,CASSSLYEQYF
.,TRBV5-1,.,TRBJ1-1,TGCGCCAGCAGCTTACAGTCGAACACTGAAGCTTTCTTT,CASSLQSNTEAFF
.,TRBV19,.,TRBJ1-1,TGTGCCAGTAGTGGGGGGAGTTCGGACACTGAAGCTTTCTTT,CASSGGSSDTEAFF
.,TRBV5-1,.,TRBJ2-2,TGCGCCAGCAGCTGGCGACAGGCGAACACCGGGGAGCTGTTTTTT,CASSWRQANTGELFF
.,TRBV2,TRBD1,TRBJ1-6,TGTGCCAGCAGTGAAGCGGACAGGCTCTCCTATAATTCACCCCTCCACTTT,CASSEADRLSYNSPLHF
few,TRBV9,TRBD1,TRBJ2-1,TGTGCCAGCAGCATGCAGACAGGGAACAATGAGCAGTTCTTC,CASSMQTGNNEQFF
few,TRBV6-5,.,TRBJ1-1,TGTGCCAGCAGTACTCCCTATAGGGGGAAGACTGAAGCTTTCTTT,CASSTPYRGKTEAFF
.,TRBV18,.,TRBJ1-5,TGTGCCAGCACGATTTCAGGTAGCAATCAGCCCCAGCATTTT,CASTISGSNQPQHF
.,TRBV6-6,.,TRBJ2-5,TGTGCCAGCAGTCTCCGGGACACTCCCCAAGAGACCCAGTACTTC,CASSLRDTPQETQYF
few,TRBV7-8,TRBD2,TRBJ2-3,TGTGCCAGCAGCTTAGGGCTAGCGGGGGTTTCAGATACGCAGTATTTT,CASSLGLAGVSDTQYF
once,TRBV11-1,TRBD1,TRBJ2-2,TGTGCCAGCAGCTTCCGGGACAGAGGGCCAACCGGGGAGCTGTTTTTT,CASSFRDRGPTGELFF
.,TRBV5-1,.,TRBJ1-1,TGCGCCAGCAGCCACCCCCCGGGGGTCTCCTGGGGGAACACTGAAGCTTTCTTT,CASSHPPGVSWGNTEAFF
.,TRBV5-8,TRBD2,TRBJ2-3,TGTGCCAGCAGCTTGAGACTAGCTGGTACAGATACGCAGTATTTT,CASSLRLAGTDTQYF
.,TRBV13,.,TRBJ1-1,TGTGCCAGCAGCTTATTGGGGGGGCAATTAGCTTTCTTT,CASSLLGGQLAFF
.,TRBV2,TRBD1,TRBJ1-2,TGTGCCAGCAGTGCTGAGGGGGCCCATGGCTACACCTTC,CASSAEGAHGYTF
.,TRBV6-5,.,TRBJ2-7,TGTGCCAGCAGTTATAGGACAGCCTACGAGCAGTACTTC,CASSYRTAYEQYF
.,TRBV19,.,TRBJ1-5,TGTGCCAGTAGGATGGGGTCAGGGGCCGACAATCAGCCCCAGCATTTT,CASRMGSGADNQPQHF
.,TRBV24-1,.,TRBJ2-7,TGTGCCACCAGTGACTATTCAGGCAGCCTGGGTCCCTACGAGCAGTACTTC,CATSDYSGSLGPYEQYF
.,TRBV18,.,TRBJ1-5,TGTGCCAGCTCCCCCGACAGCCATCAGCCCCAGCATTTT,CASSPDSHQPQHF
.,TRBV6-5,TRBD1,TRBJ2-2,TGTGCCAGCTCCGGGACAGGGGACACCGGGGAGCTGTTTTTT,CASSGTGDTGELFF
.,TRBV18,.,TRBJ2-5,TGTGCCAGCTCCCGCAGGCTCGAGGAGACCCAGTACTTC,CASSRRLEETQYF
few,TRBV11-2,.,TRBJ2-2,TGTGCCAGCAGCTTTAGCTTCACCGGGGAGCTGTTTTTT,CASSFSFTGELFF
.,TRBV7-2,.,TRBJ2-3,TGTGCCAGCAGCACCCGAGCGGATACGCAGTATTTT,CASSTRADTQYF
.,TRBV6-5,TRBD1,TRBJ1-2,TGTGCCAGCAGTCGGACAGGGGCCGGCTACACCTTC,CASSRTGAGYTF
.,TRBV27,.,TRBJ1-3,TGTGCCAGCAGCGCTTTCCTAGGTGAACGCACCATATATTTT,CASSAFLGERTIYF
few,TRBV10-3,TRBD1,TRBJ1-6,TGTGCCATCAGTTTCCGGGACAGGGATTCACCCCTCCACTTT,CAISFRDRDSPLHF
.,TRBV7-2,.,TRBJ2-7,TGTGCCAGCAGCTCCCTGTACGAGCAGTACTTC,CASSSLYEQYF
.,TRBV12-3/TRBV12-4,.,TRBJ1-5,TGTGCCAGCAGTCCTTCCGGGAGGCAGCCCCAGCATTTT,CASSPSGRQPQHF
.,TRBV19,TRBD1,TRBJ1-1,TGTGCCAGTAGGAGGGGACAGCCGAACACTGAAGCTTTCTTT,CASRRGQPNTEAFF